The sequence of this T cell receptor (beta chain) was determined in a study of shared clonotypes between healthy human individuals. Only in-frame clones appear in the TCRdb table, and some are missing; sequencing was by immunoSEQ multiplex PCR. The sample yields about 2 million clones, roughly 95% seen once. The sequencing sample was made of naive CD4+ T cells sorted from blood. Subset described: CD45RA+ positively selected. This clonotype was obtained from a man aged 18 to 30 in good health.

In DNA form, the CDR3 reads TGTGCCAGCAGTGAATGGGGAGGACCCAAACTAGCGGAACCCTCCTACGAGCAGTACTTC. Protein: CASSEWGGPKLAEPSYEQYF. This chain links TRBV6-1 with TRBJ2-7; 8 bases align to TRBD2. Germline assignment: CDR1 MNHNS and CDR2 SASEGT. The V and J ends lost 2 bases and 0 bases, in that order; junction bases with no gene match: 18. The CDR3 sequence is 20 residues long.